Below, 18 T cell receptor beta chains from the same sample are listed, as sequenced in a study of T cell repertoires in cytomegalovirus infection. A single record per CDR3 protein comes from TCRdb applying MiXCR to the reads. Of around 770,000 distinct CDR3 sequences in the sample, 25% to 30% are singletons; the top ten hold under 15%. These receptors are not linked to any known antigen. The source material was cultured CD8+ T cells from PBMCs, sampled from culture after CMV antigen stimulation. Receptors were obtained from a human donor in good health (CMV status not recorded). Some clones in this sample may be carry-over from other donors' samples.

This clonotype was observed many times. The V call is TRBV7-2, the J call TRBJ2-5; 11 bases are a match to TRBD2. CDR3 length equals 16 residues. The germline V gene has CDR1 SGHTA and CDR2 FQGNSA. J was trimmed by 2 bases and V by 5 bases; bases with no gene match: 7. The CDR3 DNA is TGTGCCAGCAGCATCCTAGCGGGGGGCCATCAAGAGACCCAGTACTTC. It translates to CASSILAGGHQETQYF.

CDR3 residues: CASSSLGRGLSDEQFF. The DNA for the CDR3 is TGTGCCAGCAGTTCCCTCGGCAGGGGACTTAGCGATGAGCAGTTCTTC. This chain uses TRBV6-2 or TRBV6-3 with TRBJ2-1; D is perhaps TRBD1 or TRBD2 (6 bases each). CDR1 is MNHEY, CDR2 SVGEGT, per germline. Trimming pared 4 bases from V and 8 bases from J, leaving 21 bases between. There are 16 residues in the CDR3.

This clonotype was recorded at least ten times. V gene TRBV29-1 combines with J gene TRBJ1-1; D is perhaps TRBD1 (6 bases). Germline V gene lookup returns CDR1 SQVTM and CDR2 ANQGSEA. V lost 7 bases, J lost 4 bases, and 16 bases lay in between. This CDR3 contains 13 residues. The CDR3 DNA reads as TGCAGCGGAAGGGGGGGAGACTTCACTGAAGCTTTCTTT. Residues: CSGRGGDFTEAFF.

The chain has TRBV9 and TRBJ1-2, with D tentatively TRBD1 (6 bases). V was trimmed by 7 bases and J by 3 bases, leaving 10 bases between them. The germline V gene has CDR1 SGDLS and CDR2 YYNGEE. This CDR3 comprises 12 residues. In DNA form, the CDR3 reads TGTGCCAGCGAGCGGACAGACTATGGCTACACCTTC. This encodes CASERTDYGYTF.

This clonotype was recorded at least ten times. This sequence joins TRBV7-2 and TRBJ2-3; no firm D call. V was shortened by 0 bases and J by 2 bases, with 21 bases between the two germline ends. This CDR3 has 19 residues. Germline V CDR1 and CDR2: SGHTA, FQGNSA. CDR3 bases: TGTGCCAGCAGCTTAGCGTCCTTTAGTATCATTAGGTCCACAGATACGCAGTATTTT. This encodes CASSLASFSIIRSTDTQYF.

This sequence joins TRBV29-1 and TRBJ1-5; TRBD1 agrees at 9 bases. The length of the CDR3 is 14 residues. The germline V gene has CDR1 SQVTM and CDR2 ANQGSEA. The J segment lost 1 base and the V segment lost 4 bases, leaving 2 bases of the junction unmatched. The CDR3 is CSVGTGESNQPQHF. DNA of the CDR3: TGCAGCGTTGGGACAGGGGAAAGCAATCAGCCCCAGCATTTT.

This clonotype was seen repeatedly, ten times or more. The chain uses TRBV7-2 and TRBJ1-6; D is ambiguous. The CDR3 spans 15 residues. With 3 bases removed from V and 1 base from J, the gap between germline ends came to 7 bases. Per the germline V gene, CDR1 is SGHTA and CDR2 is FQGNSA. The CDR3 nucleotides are TGTGCCAGCAGCTTCCTAGGGTCCTATAATTCACCCCTCCACTTT. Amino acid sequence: CASSFLGSYNSPLHF.

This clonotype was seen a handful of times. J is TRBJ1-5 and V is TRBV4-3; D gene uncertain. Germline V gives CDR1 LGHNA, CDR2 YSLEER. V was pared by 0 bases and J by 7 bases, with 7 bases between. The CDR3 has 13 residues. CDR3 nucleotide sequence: TGCGCCAGCAGCCAAGAGGGAGTACAGCCCCAGCATTTT. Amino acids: CASSQEGVQPQHF.

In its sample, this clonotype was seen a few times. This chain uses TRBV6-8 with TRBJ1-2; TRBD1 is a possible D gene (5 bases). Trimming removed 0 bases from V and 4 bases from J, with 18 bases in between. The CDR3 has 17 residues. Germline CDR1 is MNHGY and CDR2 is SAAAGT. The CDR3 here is CASSYSKIGRELYGYTF. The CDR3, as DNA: TGTGCCAGCAGTTACTCGAAAATCGGCAGGGAACTCTATGGCTACACCTTC.

This CDR3 reads CSARDRSKNEKLFF. CDR3 coding DNA: TGCAGTGCTAGAGATAGGAGCAAAAATGAAAAACTGTTTTTT. The chain combines TRBV20-1 with TRBJ1-4; D is uncertain. Trimming shortened V by 0 bases and J by 5 bases, and 10 bases separated the two germline ends. This CDR3 is built from 14 residues. From germline, CDR1 is DFQATT and CDR2 SNEGSKA (reference sequence).

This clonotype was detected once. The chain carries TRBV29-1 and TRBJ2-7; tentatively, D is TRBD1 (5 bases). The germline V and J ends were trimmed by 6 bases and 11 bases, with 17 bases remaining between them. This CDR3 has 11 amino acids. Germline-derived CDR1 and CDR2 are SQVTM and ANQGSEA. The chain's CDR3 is CSVATPGRKYF. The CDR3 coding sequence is TGCAGCGTAGCAACCCCAGGGCGCAAGTACTTC.

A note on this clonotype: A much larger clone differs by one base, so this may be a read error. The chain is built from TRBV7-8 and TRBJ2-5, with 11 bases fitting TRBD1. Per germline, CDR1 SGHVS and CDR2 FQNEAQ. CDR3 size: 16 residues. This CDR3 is CVSSRNRDRGFETQYF. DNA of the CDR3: TGTGTCAGCAGCCGCAACCGGGACAGGGGGTTCGAGACCCAGTACTTC. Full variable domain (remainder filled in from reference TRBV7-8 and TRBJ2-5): GAGVSQSPRYKVAKRGQDVALRCDPISGHVSLFWYQQALGQGPEFLTYFQNEAQLDKSGLPSDRFFAERPEGSVSTLKIQRTQQEDSAVYLCVSSRNRDRGFETQYFGPGTRLLVL.

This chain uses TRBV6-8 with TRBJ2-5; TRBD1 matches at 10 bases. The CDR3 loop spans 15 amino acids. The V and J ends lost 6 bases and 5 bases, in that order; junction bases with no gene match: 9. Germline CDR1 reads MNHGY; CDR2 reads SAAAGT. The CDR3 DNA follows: TGTGCCAGCAGCCTGGGGACAGGGGAAACGGAGACCCAGTACTTC. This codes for CASSLGTGETETQYF.

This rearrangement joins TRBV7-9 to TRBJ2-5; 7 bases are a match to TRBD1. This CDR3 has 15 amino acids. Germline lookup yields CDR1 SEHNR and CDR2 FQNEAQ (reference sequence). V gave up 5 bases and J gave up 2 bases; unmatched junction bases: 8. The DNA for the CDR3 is TGTGCCAGCAGCCTGTCGCCGGGACAGCAAGAGACCCAGTACTTC. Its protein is CASSLSPGQQETQYF.

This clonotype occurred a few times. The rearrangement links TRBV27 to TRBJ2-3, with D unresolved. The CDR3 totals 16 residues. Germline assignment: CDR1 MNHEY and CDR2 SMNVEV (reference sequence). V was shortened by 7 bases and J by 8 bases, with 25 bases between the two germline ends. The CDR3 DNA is TGTGCCAGCACCCCCCGTTCAAAATCCCTTATAGCTACGCAGTATTTT. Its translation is CASTPRSKSLIATQYF.

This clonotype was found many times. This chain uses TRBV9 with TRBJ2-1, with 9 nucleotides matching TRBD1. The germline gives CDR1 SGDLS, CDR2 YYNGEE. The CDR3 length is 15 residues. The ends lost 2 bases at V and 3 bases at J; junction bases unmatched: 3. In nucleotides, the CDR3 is TGTGCCAGCAGCGTCGGGACAGGGATCTACAATGAGCAGTTCTTC. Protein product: CASSVGTGIYNEQFF.

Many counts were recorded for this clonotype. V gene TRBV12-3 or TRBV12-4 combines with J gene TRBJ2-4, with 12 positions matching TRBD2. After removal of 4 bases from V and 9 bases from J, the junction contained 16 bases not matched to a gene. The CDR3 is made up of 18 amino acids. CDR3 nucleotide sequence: TGTGCCAGCAGTTCCCCGACTAGCGGGGGCCTTGCGTTGGGCATTCAGTACTTC. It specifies CASSSPTSGGLALGIQYF.

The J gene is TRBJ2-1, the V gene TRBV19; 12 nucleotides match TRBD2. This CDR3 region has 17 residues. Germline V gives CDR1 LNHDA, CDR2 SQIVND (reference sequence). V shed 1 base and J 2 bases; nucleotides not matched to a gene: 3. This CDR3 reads CASSIGLAGDPYNEQFF. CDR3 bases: TGTGCCAGTAGTATAGGACTAGCGGGGGACCCCTACAATGAGCAGTTCTTC.